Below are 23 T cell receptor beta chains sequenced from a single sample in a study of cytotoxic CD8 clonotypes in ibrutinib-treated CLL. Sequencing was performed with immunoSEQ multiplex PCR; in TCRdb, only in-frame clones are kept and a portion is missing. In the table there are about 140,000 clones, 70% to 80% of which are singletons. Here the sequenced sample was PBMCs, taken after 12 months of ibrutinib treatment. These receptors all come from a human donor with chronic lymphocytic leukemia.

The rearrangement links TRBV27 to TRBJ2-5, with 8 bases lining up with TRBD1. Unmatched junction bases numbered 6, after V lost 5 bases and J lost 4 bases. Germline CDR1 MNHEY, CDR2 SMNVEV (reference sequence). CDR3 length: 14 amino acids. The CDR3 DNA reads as TGTGCCAGCAGTCCGACCACAGGGGGAGAGACCCAGTACTTC. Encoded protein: CASSPTTGGETQYF.

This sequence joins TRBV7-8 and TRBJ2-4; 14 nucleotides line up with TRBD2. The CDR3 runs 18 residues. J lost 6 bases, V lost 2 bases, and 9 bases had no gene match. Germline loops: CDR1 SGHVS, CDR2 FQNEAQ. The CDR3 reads CASSLPRLAGGPRNIQYF. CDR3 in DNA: TGTGCCAGCAGCTTACCTCGACTAGCGGGAGGGCCGAGAAACATTCAGTACTTC.

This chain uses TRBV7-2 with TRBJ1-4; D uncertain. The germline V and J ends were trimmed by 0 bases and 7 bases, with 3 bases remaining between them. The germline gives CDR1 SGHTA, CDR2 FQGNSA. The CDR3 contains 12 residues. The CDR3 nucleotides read TGTGCCAGCAGCTTAGCGTTTGAAAAACTGTTTTTT. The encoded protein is CASSLAFEKLFF. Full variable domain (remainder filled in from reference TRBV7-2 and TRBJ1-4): GAGVSQSPSNKVTEKGKDVELRCDPISGHTALYWYRQSLGQGLEFLIYFQGNSAPDKSGLPSDRFSAERTGGSVSTLTIQRTQQEDSAVYLCASSLAFEKLFFGSGTQLSVL.

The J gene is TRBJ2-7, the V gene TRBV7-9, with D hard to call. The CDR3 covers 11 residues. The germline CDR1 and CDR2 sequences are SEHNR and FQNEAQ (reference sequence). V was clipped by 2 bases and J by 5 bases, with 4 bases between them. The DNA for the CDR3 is TGTGCCAGCAGCTTATATAACGAGCAGTACTTC. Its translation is CASSLYNEQYF.

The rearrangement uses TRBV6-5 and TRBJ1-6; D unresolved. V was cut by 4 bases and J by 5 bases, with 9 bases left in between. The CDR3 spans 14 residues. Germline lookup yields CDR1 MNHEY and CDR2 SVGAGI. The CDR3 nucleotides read TGTGCCAGCAGTTCACGGCCGAATAATTCACCCCTCCACTTT. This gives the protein CASSSRPNNSPLHF.

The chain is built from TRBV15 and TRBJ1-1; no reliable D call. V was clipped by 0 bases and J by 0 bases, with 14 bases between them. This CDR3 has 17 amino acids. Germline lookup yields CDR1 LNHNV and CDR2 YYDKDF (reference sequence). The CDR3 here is CATSRDPSGTLNTEAFF. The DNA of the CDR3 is TGTGCCACCAGCAGAGACCCGTCCGGTACCTTGAACACTGAAGCTTTCTTT.

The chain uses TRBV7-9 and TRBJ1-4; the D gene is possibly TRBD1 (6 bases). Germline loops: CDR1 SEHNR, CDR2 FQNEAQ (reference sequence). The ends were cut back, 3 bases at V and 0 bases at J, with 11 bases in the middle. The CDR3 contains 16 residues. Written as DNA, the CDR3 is TGTGCCAGCAGCTTGGGACAAGCTGCAACTAATGAAAAACTGTTTTTT. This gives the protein CASSLGQAATNEKLFF. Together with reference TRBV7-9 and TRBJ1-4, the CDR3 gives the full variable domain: DTGVSQNPRHKITKRGQNVTFRCDPISEHNRLYWYRQTLGQGPEFLTYFQNEAQLEKSRLLSDRFSAERPKGSFSTLEIQRTEQGDSAMYLCASSLGQAATNEKLFFGSGTQLSVL.

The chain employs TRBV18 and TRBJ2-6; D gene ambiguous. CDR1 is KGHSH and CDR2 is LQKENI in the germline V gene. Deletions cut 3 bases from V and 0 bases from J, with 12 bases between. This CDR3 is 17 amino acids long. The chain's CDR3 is CASSPQEPRSGANVLTF. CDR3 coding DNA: TGTGCCAGCTCACCCCAGGAACCTCGCTCTGGGGCCAACGTCCTGACTTTC.

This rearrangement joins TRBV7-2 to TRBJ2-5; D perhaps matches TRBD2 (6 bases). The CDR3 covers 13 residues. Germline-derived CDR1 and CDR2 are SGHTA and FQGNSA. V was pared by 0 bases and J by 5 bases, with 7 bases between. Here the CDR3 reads CASSLAGGETQYF. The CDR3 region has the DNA TGTGCCAGCAGCTTAGCGGGGGGTGAGACCCAGTACTTC.

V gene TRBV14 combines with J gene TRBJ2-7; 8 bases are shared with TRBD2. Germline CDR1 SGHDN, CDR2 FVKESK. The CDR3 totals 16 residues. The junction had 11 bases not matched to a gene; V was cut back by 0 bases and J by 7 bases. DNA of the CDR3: TGTGCCAGCAGCCAAGATTATCCAGCGGGAGCTTTTGAGCAGTACTTC. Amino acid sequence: CASSQDYPAGAFEQYF.

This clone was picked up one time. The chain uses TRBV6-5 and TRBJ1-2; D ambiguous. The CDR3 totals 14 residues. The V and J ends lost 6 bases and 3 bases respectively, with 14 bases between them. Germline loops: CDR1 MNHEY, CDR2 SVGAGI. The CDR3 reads CASSRDRRDYGYTF. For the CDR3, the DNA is TGTGCCAGCAGCCGGGATCGGCGGGACTATGGCTACACCTTC.

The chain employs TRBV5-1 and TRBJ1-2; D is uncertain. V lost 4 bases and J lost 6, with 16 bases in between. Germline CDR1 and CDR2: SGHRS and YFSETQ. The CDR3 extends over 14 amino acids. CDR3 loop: CASSPQVVSDGYTF. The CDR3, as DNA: TGCGCCAGCAGCCCCCAGGTTGTCTCGGATGGCTACACCTTC. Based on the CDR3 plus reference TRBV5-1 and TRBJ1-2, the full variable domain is KAGVTQTPRYLIKTRGQQVTLSCSPISGHRSVSWYQQTPGQGLQFLFEYFSETQRNKGNFPGRFSGRQFSNSRSEMNVSTLELGDSALYLCASSPQVVSDGYTFGSGTRLTVV.

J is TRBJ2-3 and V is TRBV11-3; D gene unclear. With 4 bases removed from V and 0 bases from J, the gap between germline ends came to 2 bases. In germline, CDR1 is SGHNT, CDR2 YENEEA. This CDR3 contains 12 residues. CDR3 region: CASSWSTDTQYF. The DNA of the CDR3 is TGTGCCAGCAGCTGGAGCACAGATACGCAGTATTTT.

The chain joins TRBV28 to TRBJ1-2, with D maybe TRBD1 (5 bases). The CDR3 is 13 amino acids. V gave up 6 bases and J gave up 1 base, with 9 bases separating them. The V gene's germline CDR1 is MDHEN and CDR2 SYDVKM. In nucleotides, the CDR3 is TGTGCCAGCAGGAGAGACAGTAACTATGGCTACACCTTC. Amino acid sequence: CASRRDSNYGYTF.

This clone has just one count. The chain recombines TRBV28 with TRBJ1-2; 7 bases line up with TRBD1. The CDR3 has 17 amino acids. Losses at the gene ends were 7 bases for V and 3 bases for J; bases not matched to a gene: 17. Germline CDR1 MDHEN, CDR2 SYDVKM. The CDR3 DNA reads TGTGCCAGCACTTCTGGGGCCTCCACAGGGGATGACTATGGCTACACCTTC. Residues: CASTSGASTGDDYGYTF.

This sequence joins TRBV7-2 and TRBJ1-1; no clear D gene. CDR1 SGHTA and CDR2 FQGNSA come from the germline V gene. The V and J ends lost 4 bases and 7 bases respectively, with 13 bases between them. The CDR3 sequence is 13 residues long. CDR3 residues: CASSSRSGNEAFF. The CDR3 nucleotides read TGTGCCAGCAGCTCAAGGTCCGGGAATGAAGCTTTCTTT.

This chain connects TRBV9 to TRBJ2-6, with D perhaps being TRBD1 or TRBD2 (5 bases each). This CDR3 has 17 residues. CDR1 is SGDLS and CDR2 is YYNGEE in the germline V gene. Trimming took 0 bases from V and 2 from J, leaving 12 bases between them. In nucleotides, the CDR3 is TGTGCCAGCAGCGTAGGAGGGGTAGCAACTGGGGCCAACGTCCTGACTTTC. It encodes CASSVGGVATGANVLTF.

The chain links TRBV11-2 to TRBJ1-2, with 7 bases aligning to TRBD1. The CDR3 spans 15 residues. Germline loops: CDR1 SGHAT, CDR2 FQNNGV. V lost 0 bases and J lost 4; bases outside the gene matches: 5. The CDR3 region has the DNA TGTGCCAGCAGCTTAGAGACAGGGATCAGCTATGGCTACACCTTC. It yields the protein CASSLETGISYGYTF.

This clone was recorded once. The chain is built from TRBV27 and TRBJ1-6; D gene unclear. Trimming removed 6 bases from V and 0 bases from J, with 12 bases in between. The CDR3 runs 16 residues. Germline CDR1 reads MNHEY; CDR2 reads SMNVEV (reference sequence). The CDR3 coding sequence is TGTGCCAGCAGCTACAGACCCTACTCCTATAATTCACCCCTCCACTTT. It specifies CASSYRPYSYNSPLHF.

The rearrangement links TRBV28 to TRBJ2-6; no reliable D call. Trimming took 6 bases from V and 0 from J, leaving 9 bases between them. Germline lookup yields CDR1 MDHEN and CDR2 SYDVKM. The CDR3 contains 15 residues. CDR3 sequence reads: CASSPATSGANVLTF. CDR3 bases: TGTGCCAGCAGCCCCGCAACCTCTGGGGCCAACGTCCTGACTTTC.

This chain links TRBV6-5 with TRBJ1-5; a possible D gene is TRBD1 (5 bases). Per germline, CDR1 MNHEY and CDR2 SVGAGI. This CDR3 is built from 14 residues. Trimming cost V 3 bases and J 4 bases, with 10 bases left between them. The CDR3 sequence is CASSYGWGNQPQHF. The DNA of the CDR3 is TGTGCCAGCAGTTATGGGTGGGGGAATCAGCCCCAGCATTTT.

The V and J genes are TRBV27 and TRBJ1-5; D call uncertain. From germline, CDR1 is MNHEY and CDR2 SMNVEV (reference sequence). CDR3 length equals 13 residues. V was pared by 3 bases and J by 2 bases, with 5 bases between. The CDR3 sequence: CASSFVGNQPQHF. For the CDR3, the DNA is TGTGCCAGCAGTTTCGTGGGCAATCAGCCCCAGCATTTT.

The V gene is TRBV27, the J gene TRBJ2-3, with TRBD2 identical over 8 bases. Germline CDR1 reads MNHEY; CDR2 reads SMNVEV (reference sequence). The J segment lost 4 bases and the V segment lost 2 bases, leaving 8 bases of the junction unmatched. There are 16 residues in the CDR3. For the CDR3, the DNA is TGTGCCAGCAGTTTAGCGGGAGGTCCGCCGGCAGATACGCAGTATTTT. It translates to CASSLAGGPPADTQYF.